One and the same sample provided the 21 T cell receptor beta chains below, sequenced in a study of T-cell reconstitution after alpha-beta-depleted transplantation in children. Preparation of the TCRbeta library used unique molecular identifiers. TCRdb analysed the PCR reads with MiXCR anew, one entry per CDR3 protein. The sample includes approximately 79,000 distinct CDR3 sequences, approximately 18% of them seen just once. The material sequenced was PBMCs, mostly from graft donor cells, taken 360 days after TCRalphabeta/CD19-depleted stem cell transplant. The receptors were sampled from a male patient between 2 and 10 years old who had a stem cell transplant for acute lymphoblastic leukemia, so the T cells may come from the graft donor.

This clonotype was found a few times. CDR3 DNA: TGTGCCACCAGTGATGCTAGCGTTGGTGGGGTAAATGAGCAGTTCTTC. Its translation is CATSDASVGGVNEQFF. The genes are TRBV24-1 and TRBJ2-1, with D maybe TRBD2 (6 bases). Germline CDR1 and CDR2: KGHDR and SFDVKD. The CDR3 is 16 residues long. Deletions cut 3 bases from V and 7 bases from J, with 18 bases between.

The table lists this clonotype with a few counts. The rearrangement joins TRBV7-8 to TRBJ2-1; D possibly matches TRBD1 or TRBD2 (6 bases each). The germline gives CDR1 SGHVS, CDR2 FQNEAQ. Trimming pared 1 base from V and 0 bases from J, leaving 10 bases between. This CDR3 is built from 16 residues. As DNA, the CDR3 is TGTGCCAGCAGCTTAGGGGGGGCCAGCTCCTACAATGAGCAGTTCTTC. Residues: CASSLGGASSYNEQFF.

Ten or more counts support this clonotype. The chain couples TRBV12-3 or TRBV12-4 to TRBJ2-3; D possibly matches TRBD1 or TRBD2 (5 bases each). V was shortened by 4 bases and J by 3 bases, with 17 bases between the two germline ends. The CDR3 totals 16 residues. The CDR3 DNA is TGTGCCAGCAGTTCCCGGGGACCAAGGGGAACAGATACGCAGTATTTT. Translation: CASSSRGPRGTDTQYF.

This clonotype has only a few counts. CDR3 sequence (DNA): TGCAGCGTTGTCCCAGGGAGAAATTGGGATACGCAGTATTTT. Amino acids: CSVVPGRNWDTQYF. The chain joins TRBV29-1 to TRBJ2-3; D possibly uses TRBD1 or TRBD2 (5 bases each). The CDR3 length is 14 residues. The V end lost 4 bases, the J end lost 6 bases, and 17 bases lay between the germline ends. Germline CDR1 and CDR2: SQVTM and ANQGSEA.

This clonotype was seen only a few times. The V gene is TRBV4-2, the J gene TRBJ2-3; 12 bases are a match to TRBD2. The V and J ends lost 2 bases and 4 bases, in that order; junction bases with no gene match: 4. This CDR3 contains 16 residues. From germline, CDR1 is LGHNA and CDR2 YNFKEQ. The CDR3 DNA reads as TGTGCCAGCAGCCAACCTAGCGGGAGGGCCCCAGATACGCAGTATTTT. It codes for CASSQPSGRAPDTQYF.

This clonotype was seen at least ten times. The chain has TRBV6-1 and TRBJ2-5, with D possibly matching TRBD1 (5 bases). Deletions cut 6 bases from V and 1 base from J, with 12 bases between. The germline V gene encodes CDR1 MNHNS and CDR2 SASEGT. The CDR3 consists of 14 residues. The CDR3 reads CASSISRAQETQYF. The DNA for the CDR3 is TGTGCCAGCAGCATTTCCAGGGCCCAAGAGACCCAGTACTTC.

The chain recombines TRBV5-4 with TRBJ2-1; TRBD2 matches at 11 bases. Germline loops: CDR1 SGHNT, CDR2 YYREEE (reference sequence). V shed 0 bases, J shed 9 bases, and the junction held 5 bases outside the gene matches. The CDR3 contains 15 residues. CDR3 bases: TGTGCCAGCAGCTTGGAACTAGCGGGAGAGGTTGAGCAGTTCTTC. Its protein product is CASSLELAGEVEQFF. The full variable domain, in which reference TRBV5-4 and TRBJ2-1 provide the parts outside the CDR3, is ETGVTQSPTHLIKTRGQQVTLRCSSQSGHNTVSWYQQALGQGPQFIFQYYREEENGRGNFPPRFSGLQFPNYSSELNVNALELDDSALYLCASSLELAGEVEQFFGPGTRLTVL.

In this sample, this clonotype turned up a few times. This chain joins TRBV3-1 and TRBJ2-2; the D gene is possibly TRBD2 (5 bases). Trimming left V 1 base short and J 6 bases short, with 9 bases between. The length of the CDR3 is 14 residues. The germline V gene encodes CDR1 LGHDT and CDR2 YNNKEL (reference sequence). CDR3 DNA sequence: TGTGCCAGCAGCCAAGTTGCCGGGGCCGGGGAGCTGTTTTTT. Its protein product is CASSQVAGAGELFF.

In its sample, this clonotype was seen many times. The chain is built from TRBV29-1 and TRBJ2-7; possible D gene TRBD2, 6 bases. Germline values: CDR1 SQVTM, CDR2 ANQGSEA. The CDR3 has 12 residues. V was shortened by 4 bases and J by 5 bases, with 12 bases between the two germline ends. For the CDR3, the DNA is TGCAGCGTTGGGAGGGGTTCCCACGAGCAGTACTTC. Translating it yields CSVGRGSHEQYF.

This clonotype appeared many times. The genes are TRBV10-1 and TRBJ2-1; TRBD2 is a possible D gene (6 bases). The CDR3 is 14 residues long. Germline V lookup: CDR1 WNHNN, CDR2 SYGVQD (reference sequence). V was clipped by 4 bases and J by 5 bases, with 12 bases between them. The CDR3 here is CASSVAEDNNEQFF. The CDR3 DNA reads as TGCGCCAGCAGTGTAGCGGAGGACAACAATGAGCAGTTCTTC.

The chain carries TRBV4-1 and TRBJ1-1; D may be TRBD1 (6 bases). V lost 3 bases to trimming and J lost 0 bases, with 17 bases between them. The CDR3 runs to 17 residues. Germline lookup yields CDR1 MGHRA and CDR2 YSYEKL. The CDR3 loop is CASSHYRGQPMNTEAFF. The DNA of the CDR3 is TGCGCCAGCAGCCACTACCGCGGACAGCCAATGAACACTGAAGCTTTCTTT.

This clonotype was counted only a few times. The chain has TRBV12-3 or TRBV12-4 and TRBJ2-1; no reliable D call. V lost 3 bases to trimming and J lost 0 bases, with 9 bases between them. The CDR3 extends over 15 amino acids. The CDR3 nucleotides are TGTGCCAGCAGTTTGCGGCTTAGCTCCTACAATGAGCAGTTCTTC. This sequence encodes CASSLRLSSYNEQFF.

The table lists this clonotype with a few counts. The CDR3 nucleotides read TGCAGTGCTAGGGAGGGCTCCTACGAGCAGTACTTC. Protein product: CSAREGSYEQYF. This rearrangement joins TRBV20-1 to TRBJ2-7; a weak D match, TRBD2 (6 bases). The V end lost 3 bases, the J end lost 0 bases, and 6 bases lay between the germline ends. Looked up from germline, CDR1 is DFQATT and CDR2 is SNEGSKA (reference sequence). The CDR3 is 12 residues long.

This clonotype was picked up a small number of times. The V and J genes are TRBV6-5 and TRBJ2-1; 9 nucleotides line up with TRBD2. The CDR3 sequence is 12 residues long. V lost 4 bases and J lost 10; bases outside the gene matches: 2. Per the germline V gene, CDR1 is MNHEY and CDR2 is SVGAGI. The CDR3 DNA sequence: TGTGCCAGCAGTTGGAGCGGGAGGGAGCAGTTCTTC. It is translated as CASSWSGREQFF.

This clonotype was detected ten times or more. The genes are TRBV7-8 and TRBJ1-6; 9 bases line up with TRBD1. Unmatched junction bases numbered 6, after V lost 5 bases and J lost 10 bases. Germline assignment: CDR1 SGHVS and CDR2 FQNEAQ. The CDR3 contains 14 residues. The CDR3 loop is CASSTDRGGSPLHF. The CDR3 nucleotides read TGTGCCAGCAGCACGGACAGGGGCGGCTCACCCCTCCACTTT.

V is TRBV5-1 and J is TRBJ2-3, with TRBD2 matching over 10 bases. V lost 6 bases, J lost 0 bases, and 10 bases stayed unmatched. CDR1 and CDR2 (germline): SGHRS, YFSETQ. This CDR3 is 17 amino acids long. The CDR3 protein is CASNFGSGRSSTDTQYF. The DNA of the CDR3 is TGCGCCAGCAACTTTGGTAGCGGGAGGTCGAGCACAGATACGCAGTATTTT.

This clonotype turned up a few times. J is TRBJ2-1 and V is TRBV3-1, with 7 bases aligning to TRBD2. The CDR3 spans 16 residues. Trimming at V came to 0 bases and at J to 2 bases, leaving 4 bases not matched to a gene. Germline lookup yields CDR1 LGHDT and CDR2 YNNKEL (reference sequence). Written as DNA, the CDR3 is TGTGCCAGCAGCCAAGATTTGGGAGGGGCCTACAATGAGCAGTTCTTC. This gives the protein CASSQDLGGAYNEQFF.

This chain links TRBV7-9 with TRBJ2-1, with D possibly being TRBD2 (7 bases). This CDR3 has 17 amino acids. The germline CDR1 and CDR2 sequences are SEHNR and FQNEAQ (reference sequence). V lost 4 bases, J lost 4 bases, and 20 bases lay in between. The CDR3 sequence: CASSSLQGTTYYNEQFF. The DNA of the CDR3 is TGTGCCAGCAGCTCATTGCAGGGGACTACATATTACAATGAGCAGTTCTTC.

This chain links TRBV7-9 with TRBJ2-3; 8 bases are a match to TRBD1. V shed 0 bases and J 6 bases; nucleotides not matched to a gene: 5. Germline V gene lookup returns CDR1 SEHNR and CDR2 FQNEAQ (reference sequence). The CDR3 totals 15 residues. CDR3 sequence reads: CASSLASRGRDTQYF. Here the CDR3 DNA reads TGTGCCAGCAGCTTAGCGAGCAGGGGGCGGGATACGCAGTATTTT.

CDR3 loop: CASSFVRTGELFF. As DNA, the CDR3 is TGTGCCAGCAGCTTCGTCAGAACCGGGGAGCTGTTTTTT. The V and J genes are TRBV13 and TRBJ2-2; unclear D gene. V was clipped by 3 bases and J by 5 bases, with 7 bases between them. CDR3 size: 13 residues. Germline CDR1 is PRHDT and CDR2 is FYEKMQ (reference sequence). Combining the CDR3 with reference TRBV13 and TRBJ2-2 gives the whole variable domain AAGVIQSPRHLIKEKRETATLKCYPIPRHDTVYWYQQGPGQDPQFLISFYEKMQSDKGSIPDRFSAQQFSDYHSELNMSSLELGDSALYFCASSFVRTGELFFGEGSRLTVL.

This clonotype was recorded a few times. The chain employs TRBV7-9 and TRBJ1-1; 7 bases agree with TRBD1. CDR3 length equals 15 residues. The V and J ends lost 4 bases and 2 bases, in that order; junction bases with no gene match: 7. From germline, CDR1 is SEHNR and CDR2 FQNEAQ (reference sequence). CDR3 protein: CASSSPTGTNTEAFF. In DNA, the CDR3 is TGTGCCAGCAGCTCCCCGACAGGGACAAACACTGAAGCTTTCTTT.